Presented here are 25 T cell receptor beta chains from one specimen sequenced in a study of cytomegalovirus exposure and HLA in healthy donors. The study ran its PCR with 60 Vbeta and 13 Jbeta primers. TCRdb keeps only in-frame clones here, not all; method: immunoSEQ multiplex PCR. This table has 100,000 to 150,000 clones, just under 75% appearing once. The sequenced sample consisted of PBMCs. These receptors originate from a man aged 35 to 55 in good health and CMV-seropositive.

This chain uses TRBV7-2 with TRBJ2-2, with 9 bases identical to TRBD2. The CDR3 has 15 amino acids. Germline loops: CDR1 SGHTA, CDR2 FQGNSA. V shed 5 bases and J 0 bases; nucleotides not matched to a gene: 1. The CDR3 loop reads CASSQRGANTGELFF. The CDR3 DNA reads TGTGCCAGCAGCCAGCGGGGGGCGAACACCGGGGAGCTGTTTTTT. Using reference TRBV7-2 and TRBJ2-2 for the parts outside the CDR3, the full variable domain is GAGVSQSPSNKVTEKGKDVELRCDPISGHTALYWYRQSLGQGLEFLIYFQGNSAPDKSGLPSDRFSAERTGGSVSTLTIQRTQQEDSAVYLCASSQRGANTGELFFGEGSRLTVL.

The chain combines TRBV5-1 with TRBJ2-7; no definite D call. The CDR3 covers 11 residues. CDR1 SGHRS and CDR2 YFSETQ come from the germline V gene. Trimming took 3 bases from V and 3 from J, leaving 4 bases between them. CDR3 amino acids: CASSSFYEQYF. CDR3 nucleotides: TGCGCCAGCAGCTCGTTCTACGAGCAGTACTTC.

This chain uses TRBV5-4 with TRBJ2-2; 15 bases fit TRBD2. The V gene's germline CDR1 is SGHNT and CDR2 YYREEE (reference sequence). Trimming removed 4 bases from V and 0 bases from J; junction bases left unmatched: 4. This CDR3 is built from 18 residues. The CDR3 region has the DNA TGTGCCAGCAGCGGGACTAGCGGGGGGTTTCCGAACACCGGGGAGCTGTTTTTT. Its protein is CASSGTSGGFPNTGELFF.

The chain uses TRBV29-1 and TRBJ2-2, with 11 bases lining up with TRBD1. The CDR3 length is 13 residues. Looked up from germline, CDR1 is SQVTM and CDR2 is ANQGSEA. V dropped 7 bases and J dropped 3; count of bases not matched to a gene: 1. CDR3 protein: CSGGQGDTGELFF. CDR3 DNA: TGCAGCGGGGGACAGGGGGACACCGGGGAGCTGTTTTTT.

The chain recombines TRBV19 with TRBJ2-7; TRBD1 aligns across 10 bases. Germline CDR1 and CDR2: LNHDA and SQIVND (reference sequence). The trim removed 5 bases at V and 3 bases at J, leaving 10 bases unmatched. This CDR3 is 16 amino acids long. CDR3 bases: TGTGCCAGTAGTGCGCGGGAAGGGACAGGGGACTACGAGCAGTACTTC. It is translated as CASSAREGTGDYEQYF.

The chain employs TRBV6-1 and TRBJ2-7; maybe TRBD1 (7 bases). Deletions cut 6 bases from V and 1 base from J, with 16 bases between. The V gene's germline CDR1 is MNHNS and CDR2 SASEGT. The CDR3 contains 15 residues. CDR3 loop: CASRGGGTDSYEQYF. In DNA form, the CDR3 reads TGTGCCAGCAGAGGAGGAGGGACAGATTCCTACGAGCAGTACTTC.

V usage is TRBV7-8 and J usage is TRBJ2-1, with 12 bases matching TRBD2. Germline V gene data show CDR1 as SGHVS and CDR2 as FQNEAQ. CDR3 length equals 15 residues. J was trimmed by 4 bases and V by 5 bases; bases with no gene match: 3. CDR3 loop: CASSQTSGSYNEQFF. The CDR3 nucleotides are TGTGCCAGCAGCCAGACTAGCGGGAGTTACAATGAGCAGTTCTTC.

CDR3 sequence reads: CASSDPPQGHNEQFF. The CDR3 nucleotides read TGTGCCAGCAGTGACCCCCCACAGGGACACAATGAGCAGTTCTTC. This rearrangement joins TRBV6-4 to TRBJ2-1, with a weak D call TRBD1 (6 bases). Germline assignment: CDR1 MRHNA and CDR2 SNTAGT. CDR3 length equals 15 residues. V lost 2 bases and J 5 bases, leaving 13 bases between the germline ends.

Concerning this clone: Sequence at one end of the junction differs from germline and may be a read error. The CDR3 loop is CASSTVPGLAGGRYNDQFF. CDR3 coding DNA: TGTGCCAGCAGCACCGTCCCGGGACTAGCGGGGGGGCGGTACAATGACCAGTTCTTC. The chain has TRBV5-6 and TRBJ2-1; 16 bases agree with TRBD2. Germline CDR1 reads SGHDT; CDR2 reads YYEEEE. The CDR3 is 19 residues long.

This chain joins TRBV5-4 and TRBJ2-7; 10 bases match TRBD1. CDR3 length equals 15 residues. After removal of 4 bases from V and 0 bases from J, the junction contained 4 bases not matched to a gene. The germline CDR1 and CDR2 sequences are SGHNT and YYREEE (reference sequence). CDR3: CASSLGTGDSYEQYF. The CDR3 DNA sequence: TGTGCCAGCAGCCTCGGGACAGGGGACTCCTACGAGCAGTACTTC.

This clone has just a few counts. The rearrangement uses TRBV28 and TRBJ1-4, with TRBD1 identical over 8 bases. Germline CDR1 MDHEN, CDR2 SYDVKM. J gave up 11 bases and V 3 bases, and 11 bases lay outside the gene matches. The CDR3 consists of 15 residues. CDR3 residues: CASSFLGQGAYKLFF. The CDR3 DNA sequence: TGTGCCAGCAGTTTCCTTGGGCAGGGGGCTTATAAACTGTTTTTT. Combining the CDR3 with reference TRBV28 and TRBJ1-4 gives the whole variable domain DVKVTQSSRYLVKRTGEKVFLECVQDMDHENMFWYRQDPGLGLRLIYFSYDVKMKEKGDIPEGYSVSREKKERFSLILESASTNQTSMYLCASSFLGQGAYKLFFGSGTQLSVL.

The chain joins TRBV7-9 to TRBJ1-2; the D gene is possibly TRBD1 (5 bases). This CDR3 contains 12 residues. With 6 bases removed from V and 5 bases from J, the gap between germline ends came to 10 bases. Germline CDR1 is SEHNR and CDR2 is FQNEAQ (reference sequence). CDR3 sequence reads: CASRGDVYGYTF. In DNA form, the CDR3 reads TGTGCCAGCAGAGGGGATGTATATGGCTACACCTTC.

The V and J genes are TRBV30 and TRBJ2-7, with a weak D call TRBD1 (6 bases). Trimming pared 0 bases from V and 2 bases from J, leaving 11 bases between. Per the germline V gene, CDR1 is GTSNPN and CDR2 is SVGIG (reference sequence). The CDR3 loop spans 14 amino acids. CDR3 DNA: TGTGCCTGGAGTGTACGTGGACAGACCTACGAGCAGTACTTC. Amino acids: CAWSVRGQTYEQYF.

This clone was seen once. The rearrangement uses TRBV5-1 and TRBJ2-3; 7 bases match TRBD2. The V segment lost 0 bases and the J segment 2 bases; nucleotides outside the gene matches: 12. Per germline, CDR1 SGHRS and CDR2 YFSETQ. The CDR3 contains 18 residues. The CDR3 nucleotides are TGCGCCAGCAGCTTGGCCCCTAGCGGTGGTGGGGTCACAGATACGCAGTATTTT. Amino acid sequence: CASSLAPSGGGVTDTQYF.

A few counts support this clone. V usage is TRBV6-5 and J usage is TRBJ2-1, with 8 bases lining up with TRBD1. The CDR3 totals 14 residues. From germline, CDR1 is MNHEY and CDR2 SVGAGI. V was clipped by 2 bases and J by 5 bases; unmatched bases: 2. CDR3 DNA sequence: TGTGCCAGCAGTTACGGGGGACAGGACAATGAGCAGTTCTTC. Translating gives CASSYGGQDNEQFF.

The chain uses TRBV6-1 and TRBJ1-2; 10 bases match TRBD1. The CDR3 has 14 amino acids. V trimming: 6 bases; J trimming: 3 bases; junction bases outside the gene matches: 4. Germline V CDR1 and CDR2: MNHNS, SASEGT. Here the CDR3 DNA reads TGTGCCAGCAGGACAGGGGGCGAGGACTATGGCTACACCTTC. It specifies CASRTGGEDYGYTF.

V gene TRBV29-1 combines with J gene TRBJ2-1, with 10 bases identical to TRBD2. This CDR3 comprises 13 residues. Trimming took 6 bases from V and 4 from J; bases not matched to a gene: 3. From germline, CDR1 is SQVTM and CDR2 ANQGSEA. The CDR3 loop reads CSVGSGGYNEQFF. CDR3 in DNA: TGCAGCGTCGGTAGCGGGGGGTACAATGAGCAGTTCTTC.

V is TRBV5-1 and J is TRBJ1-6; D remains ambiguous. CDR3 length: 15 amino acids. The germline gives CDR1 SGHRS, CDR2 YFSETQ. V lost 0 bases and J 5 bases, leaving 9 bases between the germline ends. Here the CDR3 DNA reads TGCGCCAGCAGCTTGGGGGCCCCCAATAATTCACCCCTCCACTTT. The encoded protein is CASSLGAPNNSPLHF. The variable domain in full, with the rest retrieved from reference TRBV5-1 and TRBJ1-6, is KAGVTQTPRYLIKTRGQQVTLSCSPISGHRSVSWYQQTPGQGLQFLFEYFSETQRNKGNFPGRFSGRQFSNSRSEMNVSTLELGDSALYLCASSLGAPNNSPLHFGNGTRLTVT.

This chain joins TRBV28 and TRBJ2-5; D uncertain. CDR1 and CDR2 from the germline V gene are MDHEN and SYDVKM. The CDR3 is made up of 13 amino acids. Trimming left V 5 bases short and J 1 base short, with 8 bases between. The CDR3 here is CASSPLSQETQYF. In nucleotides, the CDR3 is TGTGCCAGCAGTCCCCTCTCCCAAGAGACCCAGTACTTC.

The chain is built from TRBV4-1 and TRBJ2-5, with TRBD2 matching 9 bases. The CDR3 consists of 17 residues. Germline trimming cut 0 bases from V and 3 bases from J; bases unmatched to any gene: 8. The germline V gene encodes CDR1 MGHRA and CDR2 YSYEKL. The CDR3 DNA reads TGCGCCAGCAGCCAAGACTCTACAAGCGGGGGGAAAGAGACCCAGTACTTC. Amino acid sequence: CASSQDSTSGGKETQYF.

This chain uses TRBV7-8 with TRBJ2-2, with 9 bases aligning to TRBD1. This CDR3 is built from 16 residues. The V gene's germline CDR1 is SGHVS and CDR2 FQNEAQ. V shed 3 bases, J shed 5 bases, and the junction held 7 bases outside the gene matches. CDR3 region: CASSLLGQGGTGELFF. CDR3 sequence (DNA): TGTGCCAGCAGCTTGCTGGGACAGGGAGGTACCGGGGAGCTGTTTTTT.

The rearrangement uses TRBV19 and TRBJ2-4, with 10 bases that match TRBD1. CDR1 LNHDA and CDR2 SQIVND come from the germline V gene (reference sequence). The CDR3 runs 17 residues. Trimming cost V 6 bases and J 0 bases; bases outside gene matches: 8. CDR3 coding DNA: TGTGCCAGTAGCCTTTCCGGGACAGGGGTAGCCAAAAACATTCAGTACTTC. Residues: CASSLSGTGVAKNIQYF.

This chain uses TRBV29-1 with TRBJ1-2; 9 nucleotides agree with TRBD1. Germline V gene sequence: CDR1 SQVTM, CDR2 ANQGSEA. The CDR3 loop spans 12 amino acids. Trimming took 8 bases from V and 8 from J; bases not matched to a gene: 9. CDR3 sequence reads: CSLDRGEKGYTF. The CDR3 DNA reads TGCAGCTTGGACAGGGGAGAAAAAGGCTACACCTTC.

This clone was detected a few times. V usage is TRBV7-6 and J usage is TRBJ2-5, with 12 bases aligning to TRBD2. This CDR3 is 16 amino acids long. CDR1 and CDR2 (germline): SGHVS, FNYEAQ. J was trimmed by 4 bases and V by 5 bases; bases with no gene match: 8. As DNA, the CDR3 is TGTGCCAGCAGCCCGAGGCTAGCGGGAGGGCGAGAGACCCAGTACTTC. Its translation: CASSPRLAGGRETQYF.

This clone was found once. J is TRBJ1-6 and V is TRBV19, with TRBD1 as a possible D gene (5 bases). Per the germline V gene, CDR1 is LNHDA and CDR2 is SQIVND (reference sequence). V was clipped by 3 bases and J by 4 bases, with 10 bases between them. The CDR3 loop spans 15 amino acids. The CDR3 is CASSMRDGYNSPLHF. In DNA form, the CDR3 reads TGTGCCAGTAGTATGCGGGACGGGTATAATTCACCCCTCCACTTT.